This T cell receptor (beta chain) originates from a study of blood T cell repertoires in COVID-19. The overall study: The study drew acute and convalescent COVID-19 samples from the United States, Italy and Spain. Sources were T cells, B-cell-depleted T cells, or PBMCs; the material itself was cDNA or gDNA.

The authors' processing: Estimation of nucleated cell counts was performed using reference gene primer amplification. Some clones are missing from TCRdb's copy, which holds only in-frame ones; the method was immunoSEQ multiplex PCR. V, J and clone size were drawn from that table, and D and trimming were deduced from the DNA. The profile shows 100,000 to 150,000 clones, over 75% of them singletons. Trimming took 1 base from V and 0 from J, leaving 7 bases between them. This CDR3 has 16 amino acids. The germline V gene encodes CDR1 SNHLY and CDR2 FYNNEI. The V gene is TRBV2, the J gene TRBJ2-6, with D perhaps matching TRBD1 (6 bases). Specimen: peripheral blood. This sequence was found in an elderly woman with acute or convalescent COVID-19. The CDR3 here is CASSEGTASGANVLTF. The CDR3 bases are TGTGCCAGCAGTGAAGGGACAGCCTCTGGGGCCAACGTCCTGACTTTC.